A single sample gave rise to the 5 T cell receptor beta chains below, sequenced in a study of early T cells in non-severe SARS-CoV-2 infection. TCRdb reanalysed the 5' RACE reads using MiXCR and keeps one entry per CDR3 protein. The data contain about 100,000 distinct CDR3 sequences, 11% of them singletons. The sequencing sample was made of whole blood. The source of these receptors is an adult who was a healthcare worker with PCR-confirmed SARS-CoV-2 infection or an uninfected control (not recorded which).

The rearrangement links TRBV10-3 to TRBJ2-1; D is tentatively TRBD1 or TRBD2 (7 bases each). CDR3 length: 12 amino acids. Germline V gene data show CDR1 as ENHRY and CDR2 as SYGVKD. V was shortened by 10 bases and J by 6 bases, with 13 bases between the two germline ends. CDR3 region: CATGGGGNEQFF. The CDR3 DNA sequence: TGTGCCACAGGGGGAGGGGGCAATGAGCAGTTCTTC.

The table lists this clonotype with many counts. The chain joins TRBV5-4 to TRBJ2-3; TRBD1 matches at 8 bases. The CDR3 spans 13 residues. Germline loops: CDR1 SGHNT, CDR2 YYREEE (reference sequence). Trimming cost V 4 bases and J 6 bases; bases outside gene matches: 4. The CDR3 protein is CASSGNRGDTQYF. The CDR3, as DNA: TGTGCCAGCAGCGGAAACAGGGGGGATACGCAGTATTTT.

Many counts were recorded for this clonotype. V gene TRBV29-1 combines with J gene TRBJ2-1, with D perhaps being TRBD1 or TRBD2 (5 bases each). CDR1 and CDR2 from the germline V gene are SQVTM and ANQGSEA. CDR3 length: 11 amino acids. With 4 bases removed from V and 9 bases from J, the gap between germline ends came to 10 bases. The CDR3 sequence is CSVGARGEQFF. Written as DNA, the CDR3 is TGCAGCGTTGGGGCGAGGGGTGAGCAGTTCTTC.

This clonotype turned up a few times. J is TRBJ2-7 and V is TRBV18; D might be TRBD2 (5 bases). Germline-derived CDR1 and CDR2 are KGHSH and LQKENI. This CDR3 has 15 amino acids. V gave up 3 bases and J gave up 3 bases, with 15 bases separating them. In DNA form, the CDR3 reads TGTGCCAGCTCACCTCCCTCATCGGGGTACTACGAGCAGTACTTC. This sequence encodes CASSPPSSGYYEQYF. The whole variable domain, filled in from reference TRBV18 and TRBJ2-7, reads NAGVMQNPRHLVRRRGQEARLRCSPMKGHSHVYWYRQLPEEGLKFMVYLQKENIIDESGMPKERFSAEFPKEGPSILRIQQVVRGDSAAYFCASSPPSSGYYEQYFGPGTRLTVT.

This clonotype has more than one count but fewer than ten. The J gene is TRBJ2-1, the V gene TRBV10-3; 8 bases agree with TRBD1. The CDR3 spans 15 residues. V shed 2 bases and J 3 bases; nucleotides not matched to a gene: 3. Germline loops: CDR1 ENHRY, CDR2 SYGVKD. DNA of the CDR3: TGTGCCATCAGTGAGGTGACAGGGGTCTACAATGAGCAGTTCTTC. It yields the protein CAISEVTGVYNEQFF.